This T cell receptor beta chain is drawn from a study of blood T cell repertoires in COVID-19. Participants' own reports of clinical history determined their cohort assignment. On this clone itself: A read error may produce the germline difference seen at one junction end.

Sequenced by immunoSEQ multiplex PCR; TCRdb stores in-frame clones only, minus some. The repertoire holds under 350,000 clones, with about 88% as singletons. This CDR3 is 14 amino acids long. Per germline, CDR1 SSHAT and CDR2 FNYEAQ (reference sequence). Sequenced sample: PBMCs or T cells enriched from blood (not recorded which). The receptor's source is a man in his sixties who had recovered from COVID-19. The rearrangement links TRBV7-7 to TRBJ2-5; D gene ambiguous. The CDR3 spells CASSLAGLQETQYF. The CDR3 DNA sequence: TGTGCTAGCAGCTTAGCTGGGCTCCAAGAGACCCAGTACTTC.